This TCR beta chain comes out of a study of long-term antiretroviral therapy in people with HIV. Looking at the study overall: It was about a decade after the earliest samples that the 2015 immediate-ART recommendation appeared.

Study conclusions and caveats: Spans of CDR3 length were tighter for HIV repertoires than for controls.

Every single participant having HIV got treatment inside the United States. DNA was extracted from approximately 0.95-9.8 million thawed cryopreserved PBMC. Notes on this clone: Its antigen is as yet unknown.

The CDR3 spans 13 residues. Germline V gives CDR1 ENHRY, CDR2 SYGVKD. Trimming cost V 3 bases and J 1 base, with 6 bases left between them. It was version v3.0 of the immunoSEQ assay that was run at survey level. Sequencing used immunoSEQ multiplex PCR; TCRdb keeps in-frame clones, though not all of them. This repertoire shows fewer than 20,000 clones, approximately 94% found once; its top ten account for approximately 4.2%. The chain uses TRBV10-3 and TRBJ1-2; D gene uncertain. The sample in question was unsorted PBMCs, obtained around 6.5 years after starting antiretroviral therapy. This receptor was identified in a woman between 45 and 60 years old with HIV. The CDR3 spells CAISDNDNYGYTF. CDR3 nucleotides: TGTGCCATCAGTGACAACGATAACTATGGCTACACCTTC.